This T cell receptor beta chain derives from a study of T cells after yellow fever vaccination. General observations from the study: Post-booster samples contained most primary-vaccination clones (around 95% CD4, about 87% CD8).

The CDR3 has 15 residues. The V gene lost 6 bases and the J gene lost 2 bases, with 11 bases spanning the gap. The germline CDR1 and CDR2 sequences are MNHEY and SVGAGI. TCRdb passed the 5' RACE reads through MiXCR, listing each CDR3 protein once. The sample consists of about 350,000 distinct CDR3 sequences, 7% to 9% of them appearing once. In its sample, this clonotype was seen many times. Its specificity is unknown. The sequence derives from a man younger than 35 who received the YFV17D yellow fever vaccine. The V gene is TRBV6-5, the J gene TRBJ1-6, with D possibly TRBD1 on 5 matching bases. The sample was PBMCs, taken about 41 days after the first yellow fever vaccination. CDR3: CASRKRGTYNSPLHF. The CDR3 coding sequence is TGTGCCAGCAGAAAAAGGGGTACCTATAATTCACCCCTCCACTTT.